A single sample is the source of the 5 T cell receptor beta chains below, sequenced in a study of technical replicates of blood from a few donors. Repertoires were generated with immunoSEQ multiplex PCR, while TCRdb's copy carries only in-frame clones and drops some. In the table there are more than 60,000 clones, 95% of which are singletons. Sequencing was performed on T cells isolated from PBMCs. Every receptor here comes from a human donor in good health.

The gene calls are TRBV10-1 and TRBJ2-5; 12 bases align to TRBD2. The CDR3 spans 15 residues. Trimming at V came to 4 bases and at J to 5 bases, leaving 5 bases not matched to a gene. The germline CDR1 and CDR2 sequences are WNHNN and SYGVQD (reference sequence). The CDR3 coding sequence is TGCGCCAGCAGTGTTCCTAGCGGGAGGGTGGAGACCCAGTACTTC. As protein: CASSVPSGRVETQYF.

The chain uses TRBV29-1 and TRBJ2-5; D is unresolved. Germline V gene lookup returns CDR1 SQVTM and CDR2 ANQGSEA. Trimming cost V 7 bases and J 4 bases, with 19 bases left between them. The CDR3 consists of 14 residues. The CDR3 protein is CSATLRLVSETQYF. The CDR3 bases are TGCAGCGCCACGCTGAGATTAGTCTCAGAGACCCAGTACTTC.

V and J are TRBV5-4 and TRBJ2-2; 8 bases line up with TRBD1. V shed 4 bases and J 2 bases; nucleotides not matched to a gene: 7. The CDR3 is 16 amino acids. Germline-derived CDR1 and CDR2 are SGHNT and YYREEE (reference sequence). For the CDR3, the DNA is TGTGCCAGCAGCCCTCTGGCAGGGGGCAACACCGGGGAGCTGTTTTTT. Translation gives CASSPLAGGNTGELFF.

The J gene is TRBJ2-2, the V gene TRBV29-1, with 7 bases fitting TRBD2. The V and J ends lost 4 bases and 3 bases, in that order; junction bases with no gene match: 11. CDR3 length: 16 residues. The germline CDR1 and CDR2 sequences are SQVTM and ANQGSEA. In DNA form, the CDR3 reads TGCAGCGTTGGCCGGGTCGGGGGGACCCACACCGGGGAGCTGTTTTTT. It translates to CSVGRVGGTHTGELFF.

The V gene is TRBV7-9, the J gene TRBJ2-7, with 11 nucleotides matching TRBD1. Trimming at V came to 0 bases and at J to 7 bases, leaving 5 bases not matched to a gene. The germline CDR1 and CDR2 sequences are SEHNR and FQNEAQ (reference sequence). The length of the CDR3 is 15 residues. The CDR3 nucleotides are TGTGCCAGCAGCTTAGCCGGGACAGGGGGACTGGAGCAGTACTTC. It codes for CASSLAGTGGLEQYF.